This TCR beta chain was captured by sequencing in a study of shared clonotypes between healthy human individuals. General study results and limits: For sorted subsets, rarefaction showed incomplete sequencing despite large depth.

Comment on this clone: Its target is not known.

Clones were read by immunoSEQ multiplex PCR, and TCRdb kept only the in-frame ones, dropping some. The repertoire holds hundreds of thousands of clones, with roughly 70% as singletons. This clonotype was sampled from a woman in her twenties or thirties in good health. The sequenced material came from memory CD4+ T cells sorted from blood. Specified subset: CD45RA-negative fraction.

In nucleotides, the CDR3 is TGTGCCAGTAGTACCCCATCCGGCTATGGCTACACCTTC. Protein sequence: CASSTPSGYGYTF. V usage is TRBV19 and J usage is TRBJ1-2; D is uncertain. Trimming removed 4 bases at V and 4 bases at J, with 10 bases between. Germline CDR1 LNHDA, CDR2 SQIVND (reference sequence). The CDR3 has 13 amino acids.